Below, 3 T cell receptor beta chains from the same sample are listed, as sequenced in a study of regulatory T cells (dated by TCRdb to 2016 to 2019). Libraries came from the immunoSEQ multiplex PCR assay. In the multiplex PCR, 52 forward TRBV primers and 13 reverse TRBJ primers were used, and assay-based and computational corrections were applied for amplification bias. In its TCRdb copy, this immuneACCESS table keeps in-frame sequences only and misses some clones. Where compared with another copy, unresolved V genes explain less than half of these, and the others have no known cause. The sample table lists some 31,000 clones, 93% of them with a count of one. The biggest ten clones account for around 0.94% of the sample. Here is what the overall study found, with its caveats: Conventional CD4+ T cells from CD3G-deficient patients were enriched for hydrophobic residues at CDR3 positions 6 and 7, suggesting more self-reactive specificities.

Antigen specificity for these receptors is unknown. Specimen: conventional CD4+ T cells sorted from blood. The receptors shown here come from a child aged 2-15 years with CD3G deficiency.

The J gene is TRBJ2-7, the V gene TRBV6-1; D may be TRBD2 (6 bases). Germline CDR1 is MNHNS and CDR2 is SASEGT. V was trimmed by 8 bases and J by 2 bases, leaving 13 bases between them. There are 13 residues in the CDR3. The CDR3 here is CASDAGLPYEQYF. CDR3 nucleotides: TGTGCCAGCGATGCGGGACTCCCCTACGAGCAGTACTTC.

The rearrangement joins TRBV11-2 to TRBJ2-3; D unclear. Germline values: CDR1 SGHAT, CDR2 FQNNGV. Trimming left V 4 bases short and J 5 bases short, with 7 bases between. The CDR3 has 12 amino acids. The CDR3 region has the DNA TGTGCCAGCAGCTCCCTCGGAGATACGCAGTATTTT. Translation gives CASSSLGDTQYF.

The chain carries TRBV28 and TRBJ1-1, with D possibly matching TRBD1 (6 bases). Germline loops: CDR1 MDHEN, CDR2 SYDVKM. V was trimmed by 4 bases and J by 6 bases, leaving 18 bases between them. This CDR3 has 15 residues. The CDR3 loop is CASSSPRGGGAEAFF. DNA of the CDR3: TGTGCCAGCAGTTCCCCCCGAGGGGGTGGGGCTGAAGCTTTCTTT.